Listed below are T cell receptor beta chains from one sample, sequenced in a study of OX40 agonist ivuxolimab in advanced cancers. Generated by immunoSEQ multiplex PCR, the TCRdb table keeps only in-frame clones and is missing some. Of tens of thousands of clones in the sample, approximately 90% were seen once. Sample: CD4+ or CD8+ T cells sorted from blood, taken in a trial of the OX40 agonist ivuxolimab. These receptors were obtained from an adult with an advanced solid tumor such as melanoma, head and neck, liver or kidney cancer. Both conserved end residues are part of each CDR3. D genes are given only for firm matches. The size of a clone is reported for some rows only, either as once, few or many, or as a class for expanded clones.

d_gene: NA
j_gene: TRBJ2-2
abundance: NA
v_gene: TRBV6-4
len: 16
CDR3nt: TGTGCCAGCAGTGACTCGGCTAGCACGAACACCGGGGAGCTGTTTTTT
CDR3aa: CASSDSASTNTGELFF

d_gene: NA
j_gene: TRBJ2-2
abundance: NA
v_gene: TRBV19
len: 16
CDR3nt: TGTGCCAGTAGTATGAGCCTGAGGGGGTCGGGCGGGGAGCTGTTTTTT
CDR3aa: CASSMSLRGSGGELFF

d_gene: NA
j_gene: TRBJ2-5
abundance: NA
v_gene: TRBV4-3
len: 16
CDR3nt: TGCGCCAGCAGCCAAGAGTTGCAGGGGATGGGAGAGACCCAGTACTTC
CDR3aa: CASSQELQGMGETQYF

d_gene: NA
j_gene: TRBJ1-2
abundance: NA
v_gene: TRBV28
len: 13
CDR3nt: TGTGCCAGCAGTTTGACGAAGAACTATGGCTACACCTTC
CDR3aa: CASSLTKNYGYTF

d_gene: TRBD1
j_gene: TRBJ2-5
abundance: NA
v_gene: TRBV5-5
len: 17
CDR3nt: TGTGCCAGCAGCTTCCCGGACCACAGGGGGCGTCAAGAGACCCAGTACTTC
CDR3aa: CASSFPDHRGRQETQYF

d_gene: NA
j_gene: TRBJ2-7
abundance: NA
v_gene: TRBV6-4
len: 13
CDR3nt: TGTGCCAGCACCGAGGGGGGGTTGCACGAGCAGTACTTC
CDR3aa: CASTEGGLHEQYF

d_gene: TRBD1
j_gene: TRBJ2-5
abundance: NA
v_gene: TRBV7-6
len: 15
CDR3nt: TGTGCCAGCAGCCAAGACAGGGGGTTGCAAGAGACCCAGTACTTC
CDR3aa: CASSQDRGLQETQYF

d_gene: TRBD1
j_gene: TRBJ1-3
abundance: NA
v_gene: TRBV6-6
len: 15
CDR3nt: TGTGCCAGCTCCCAGGACAGGCTCTCTGGAAACACCATATATTTT
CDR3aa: CASSQDRLSGNTIYF

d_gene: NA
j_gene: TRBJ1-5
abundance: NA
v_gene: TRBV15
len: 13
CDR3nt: TGTGCCACCAGACCGTTCGAGGGTCAGCCCCAGCATTTT
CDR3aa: CATRPFEGQPQHF

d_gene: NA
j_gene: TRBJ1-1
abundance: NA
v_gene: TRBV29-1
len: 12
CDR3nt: TGCAGCGTTGAAGAGGGGAACACTGAAGCTTTCTTT
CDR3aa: CSVEEGNTEAFF

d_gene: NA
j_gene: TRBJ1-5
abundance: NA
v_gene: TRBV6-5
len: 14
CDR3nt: TGTGCCAGCAGAGTCGGGGCGGGTGGACAGCCCCAGCATTTT
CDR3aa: CASRVGAGGQPQHF

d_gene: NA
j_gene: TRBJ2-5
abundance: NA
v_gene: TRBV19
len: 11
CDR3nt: TGTGCCAGTAGTTTAGGTGAGACCCAGTACTTC
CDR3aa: CASSLGETQYF

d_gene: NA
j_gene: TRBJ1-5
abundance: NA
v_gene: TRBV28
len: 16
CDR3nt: TGTGCCAGCAGTTTAGGGGAGGTTTTTAGCAATCAGCCCCAGCATTTT
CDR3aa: CASSLGEVFSNQPQHF

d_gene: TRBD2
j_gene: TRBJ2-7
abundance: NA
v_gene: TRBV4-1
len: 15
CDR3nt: TGCGCCAGCAGCCAGCACCCGGGGGGGGAAGGAGAGCAGTACTTC
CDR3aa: CASSQHPGGEGEQYF

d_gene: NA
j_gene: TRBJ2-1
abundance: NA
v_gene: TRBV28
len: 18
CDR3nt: TGTGCCAGCAGTCCCATCTACTCTAGGACCCCCTCCTACAATGAGCAGTTCTTC
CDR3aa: CASSPIYSRTPSYNEQFF

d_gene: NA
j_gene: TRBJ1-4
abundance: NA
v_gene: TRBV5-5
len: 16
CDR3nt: TGTGCCAGCAGCCAGGTCGTTCGAGTTACTGATGAAAAACTGTTTTTT
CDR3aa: CASSQVVRVTDEKLFF

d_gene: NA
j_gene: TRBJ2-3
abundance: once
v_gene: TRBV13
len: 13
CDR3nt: TGTGCCAGCAGCTCGGCTTACACAGATACGCAGTATTTT
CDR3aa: CASSSAYTDTQYF

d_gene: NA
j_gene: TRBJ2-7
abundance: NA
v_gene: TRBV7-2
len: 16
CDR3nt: TGTGCCAGCAGCTTAGTCGGGAGTATCAGCTCCTACGAGCAGTACTTC
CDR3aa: CASSLVGSISSYEQYF

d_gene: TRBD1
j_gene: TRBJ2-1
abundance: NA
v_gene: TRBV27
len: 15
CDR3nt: TGTGCCAGCAGTTTAACCAGGGGGCTTCTCAATGAGCAGTTCTTC
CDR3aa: CASSLTRGLLNEQFF

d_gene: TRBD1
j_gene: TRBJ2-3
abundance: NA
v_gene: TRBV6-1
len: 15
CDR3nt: TGTGCCAGCAGCACCGGGACAGGGGGCACAGATACGCAGTATTTT
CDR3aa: CASSTGTGGTDTQYF

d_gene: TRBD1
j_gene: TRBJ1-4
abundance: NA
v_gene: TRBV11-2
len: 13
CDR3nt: TGTGCCAGCAGCGGACAGGGGTATGAAAAACTGTTTTTT
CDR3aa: CASSGQGYEKLFF

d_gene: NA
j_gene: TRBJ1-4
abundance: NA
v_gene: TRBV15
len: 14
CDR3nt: TGTGCCACCAGCAGAGAAGGGGGGGCTGAAAAACTGTTTTTT
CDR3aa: CATSREGGAEKLFF

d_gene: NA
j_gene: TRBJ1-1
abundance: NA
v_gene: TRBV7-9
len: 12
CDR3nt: TGTGCCAGCATGCAGGTCTGGACTGAAGCTTTCTTT
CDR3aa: CASMQVWTEAFF

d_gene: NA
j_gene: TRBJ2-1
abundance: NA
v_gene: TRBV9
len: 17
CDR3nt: TGTGCCAGCAGCAGAGCCCACAGGGGAGGGTCCTACAATGAGCAGTTCTTC
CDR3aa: CASSRAHRGGSYNEQFF

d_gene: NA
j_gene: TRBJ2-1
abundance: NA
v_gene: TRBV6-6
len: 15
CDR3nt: TGTGCCAGCAGCTATAGCGGAAGCTCCTACAATGAGCAGTTCTTC
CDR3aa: CASSYSGSSYNEQFF

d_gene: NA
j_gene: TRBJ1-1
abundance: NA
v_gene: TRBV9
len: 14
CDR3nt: TGTGCCAGCAGCGTAGGAGTTTTGAACACTGAAGCTTTCTTT
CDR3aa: CASSVGVLNTEAFF

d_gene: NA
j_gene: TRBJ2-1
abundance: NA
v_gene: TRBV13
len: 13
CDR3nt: TGTGCCAGCAGCTTGGACAGGCGGGGTGAGCAGTTCTTC
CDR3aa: CASSLDRRGEQFF

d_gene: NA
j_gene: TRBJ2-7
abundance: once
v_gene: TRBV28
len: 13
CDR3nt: TGTGCCAGCAGTTATAGGGTCTCCTACGAGCAGTACTTC
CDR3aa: CASSYRVSYEQYF

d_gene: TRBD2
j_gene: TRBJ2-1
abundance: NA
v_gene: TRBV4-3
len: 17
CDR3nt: TGCGCCAGCAGCCAACTTAACCTAGCGGGGAGAGACAATGAGCAGTTCTTC
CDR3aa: CASSQLNLAGRDNEQFF

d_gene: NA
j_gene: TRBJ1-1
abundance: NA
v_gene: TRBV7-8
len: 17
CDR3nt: TGTGCCAGCAGCTTACCCATAGACGGACACGAGAACACTGAAGCTTTCTTT
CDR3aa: CASSLPIDGHENTEAFF

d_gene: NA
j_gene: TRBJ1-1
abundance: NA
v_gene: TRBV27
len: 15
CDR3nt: TGTGCCAGCTCCCCAACGGGACTCCAGAACACTGAAGCTTTCTTT
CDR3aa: CASSPTGLQNTEAFF

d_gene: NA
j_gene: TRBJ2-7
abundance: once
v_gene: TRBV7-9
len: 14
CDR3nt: TGTGCCAGCAGCTCGGGATCCTCTGGAGGCGAGCAGTACTTC
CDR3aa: CASSSGSSGGEQYF

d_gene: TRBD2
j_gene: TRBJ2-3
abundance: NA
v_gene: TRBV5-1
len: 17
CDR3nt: TGCGCCAGCAGCTTGGTTTGGACTAGCGTTACCTCAGATACGCAGTATTTT
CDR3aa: CASSLVWTSVTSDTQYF